One and the same sample provided the 18 T cell receptor beta chains below, sequenced in a study of shared clonotypes between healthy human individuals. TCRdb's copy holds only in-frame clones and misses some; the assay was immunoSEQ multiplex PCR. The sample comprises around 700,000 clones, around 90% of which are singletons, and approximately 25% rests with the top ten. Positive CCR7 selection of CD45RO-negative cells yielded the naive CD8 cells, and terminally differentiated effector memory CD45RA+ cells were excluded. Sequencing was done on a sample of naive CD8+ T cells sorted from blood. These receptors originate from a man aged 25-40 years in good health.

The chain uses TRBV19 and TRBJ1-5; 11 bases are a match to TRBD1. Trimming cost V 4 bases and J 6 bases; bases outside gene matches: 5. This CDR3 has 15 residues. The germline V gene encodes CDR1 LNHDA and CDR2 SQIVND (reference sequence). CDR3 sequence (DNA): TGTGCCAGTAGTACGGACAGGGGGCGTATTCAGCCCCAGCATTTT. Protein product: CASSTDRGRIQPQHF.

This rearrangement joins TRBV5-1 to TRBJ2-5, with a possible D match to TRBD2 (5 bases). Germline V gene lookup returns CDR1 SGHRS and CDR2 YFSETQ. CDR3 length: 17 residues. V was trimmed by 4 bases and J by 4 bases, leaving 23 bases between them. The CDR3 loop is CASSPNPSGGVLETQYF. The CDR3 coding sequence is TGCGCCAGCAGCCCCAACCCGAGCGGCGGAGTCCTAGAGACCCAGTACTTC.

This clone was observed a single time. V gene TRBV15 combines with J gene TRBJ1-5; D gene ambiguous. The germline CDR1 and CDR2 sequences are LNHNV and YYDKDF (reference sequence). The V end was cut by 4 bases, the J end by 5 bases, with 21 bases between. The CDR3 has 17 residues. CDR3 loop: CATSTGFEGGLDQPQHF. In nucleotides, the CDR3 is TGTGCCACCAGCACCGGATTTGAGGGAGGGTTGGATCAGCCCCAGCATTTT.

The chain combines TRBV6-5 with TRBJ2-2, with 7 bases matching TRBD2. CDR3 length: 11 residues. Trimming took 7 bases from V and 7 from J; bases not matched to a gene: 0. Germline assignment: CDR1 MNHEY and CDR2 SVGAGI. CDR3 DNA: TGTGCCAGCAAGCGGGGCGGGGAGCTGTTTTTT. Its protein is CASKRGGELFF.

The chain joins TRBV9 to TRBJ2-7, with 10 bases that match TRBD1. Germline loops: CDR1 SGDLS, CDR2 YYNGEE. With V trimmed by 0 bases and J by 6 bases, 12 bases remained unmatched. This CDR3 is built from 17 residues. The CDR3 loop is CASSVGRLDRGRFEQYF. CDR3 bases: TGTGCCAGCAGCGTAGGAAGGCTAGACAGGGGGCGATTCGAGCAGTACTTC.

V is TRBV9 and J is TRBJ1-3; D is ambiguous. Germline V gene sequence: CDR1 SGDLS, CDR2 YYNGEE. V lost 3 bases and J lost 2, with 21 bases in between. The CDR3 sequence is 18 residues long. The CDR3 nucleotides are TGTGCCAGCAGCGCGAGTGGTCTTGGGTACAAGGCTGGAAACACCATATATTTT. Its translation is CASSASGLGYKAGNTIYF.

CDR3 residues: CASSPTSGQGIYEQYF. In DNA, the CDR3 is TGTGCCAGCAGCCCGACTTCTGGACAGGGTATCTACGAGCAGTACTTC. This chain connects TRBV7-9 to TRBJ2-7; 8 bases fit TRBD1. The CDR3 has 16 amino acids. Germline V gene lookup returns CDR1 SEHNR and CDR2 FQNEAQ (reference sequence). V shed 5 bases, J shed 3 bases, and the junction held 12 bases outside the gene matches.

This chain joins TRBV27 and TRBJ2-7, with unresolved D. Germline CDR1 MNHEY, CDR2 SMNVEV (reference sequence). V lost 4 bases, J lost 5 bases, and 18 bases lay in between. This CDR3 has 15 residues. The DNA for the CDR3 is TGTGCCAGCAGTTATATGGGGTCAGTAGTCAACGAGCAGTACTTC. Translating it yields CASSYMGSVVNEQYF.

Points on this clone: The same CDR3 arises from other DNA sequences in this sample as well. V usage is TRBV9 and J usage is TRBJ2-7, with D possibly being TRBD2 (5 bases). The V gene's germline CDR1 is SGDLS and CDR2 YYNGEE. V was cut by 0 bases and J by 0 bases, with 10 bases left in between. This CDR3 region has 15 residues. CDR3 DNA: TGTGCCAGCAGCGTAGATGGTGGGAGCTCCTACGAGCAGTACTTC. Amino acids: CASSVDGGSSYEQYF.

This chain joins TRBV19 and TRBJ1-2, with unresolved D. Germline V gene data show CDR1 as LNHDA and CDR2 as SQIVND (reference sequence). V was shortened by 4 bases and J by 6 bases, with 3 bases between the two germline ends. The CDR3 totals 10 residues. The CDR3 region has the DNA TGTGCCAGTAGTACGGATGGCTACACCTTC. Its protein product is CASSTDGYTF.

The rearrangement links TRBV9 to TRBJ2-1; D is undetermined. Germline V lookup: CDR1 SGDLS, CDR2 YYNGEE. Trimming stripped 0 bases from V and 4 bases from J, with 11 bases between. This CDR3 has 15 residues. The CDR3 DNA follows: TGTGCCAGCAGCGTAGAGCCTATCTCATACAATGAGCAGTTCTTC. The encoded protein is CASSVEPISYNEQFF.

V gene TRBV7-9 combines with J gene TRBJ2-5; perhaps TRBD2 as D (5 bases). CDR1 is SEHNR, CDR2 FQNEAQ, per germline (reference sequence). V lost 5 bases, J lost 1 base, and 8 bases lay in between. The CDR3 extends over 13 amino acids. The chain's CDR3 is CASSVSGQETQYF. CDR3 bases: TGTGCCAGCAGCGTAAGCGGCCAAGAGACCCAGTACTTC.

In regard to this clone: Other DNA sequences within the sample encode an identical CDR3. The chain combines TRBV5-6 with TRBJ2-1, with D uncertain. The germline V and J ends were trimmed by 4 bases and 8 bases, with 7 bases remaining between them. The CDR3 loop spans 11 amino acids. Germline V lookup: CDR1 SGHDT, CDR2 YYEEEE. The CDR3 sequence is CASSLVDEQFF. The CDR3 nucleotides read TGTGCCAGCAGCCTGGTCGATGAGCAGTTCTTC.

The chain carries TRBV27 and TRBJ2-7, with D perhaps matching TRBD1 or TRBD2 (6 bases each). The germline V gene has CDR1 MNHEY and CDR2 SMNVEV (reference sequence). V lost 3 bases and J 4 bases, leaving 19 bases between the germline ends. The CDR3 is made up of 16 amino acids. This chain's CDR3 is CASSLKSTGAGYEQYF. CDR3 DNA: TGTGCCAGCAGTTTGAAGTCTACGGGGGCGGGGTACGAGCAGTACTTC.

The rearrangement uses TRBV27 and TRBJ2-7; D possibly matches TRBD1 or TRBD2 (5 bases each). Germline-derived CDR1 and CDR2 are MNHEY and SMNVEV (reference sequence). Trimming took off 6 bases at V and 2 bases at J, with 11 bases between the two ends. The CDR3 has 13 residues. The CDR3 nucleotides read TGTGCCAGCAGCTGGCAGGGACCCTACGAGCAGTACTTC. Translating gives CASSWQGPYEQYF.

The rearrangement joins TRBV7-3 to TRBJ2-3; D gene uncertain. This CDR3 has 14 amino acids. V gave up 0 bases and J gave up 4 bases, with 8 bases separating them. Germline-derived CDR1 and CDR2 are SGHTA and FQGTGA. CDR3 DNA sequence: TGTGCCAGCAGCTTAACCGAGAACTCAGATACGCAGTATTTT. Protein: CASSLTENSDTQYF. Together with reference TRBV7-3 and TRBJ2-3, the CDR3 gives the full variable domain: GAGVSQTPSNKVTEKGKYVELRCDPISGHTALYWYRQSLGQGPEFLIYFQGTGAADDSGLPNDRFFAVRPEGSVSTLKIQRTERGDSAVYLCASSLTENSDTQYFGPGTRLTVL.

This clone appeared once. The chain links TRBV27 to TRBJ1-5, with a possible D match to TRBD1 (5 bases). The CDR3 is made up of 12 amino acids. V dropped 8 bases and J dropped 6 bases, with 11 bases sitting between them. CDR1 and CDR2 (germline): MNHEY, SMNVEV (reference sequence). CDR3 sequence reads: CASSRGTQPQHF. CDR3 nucleotides: TGTGCCAGCTCCCGGGGGACTCAGCCCCAGCATTTT.

This chain uses TRBV27 with TRBJ2-7, with 8 bases aligning to TRBD2. This CDR3 comprises 18 residues. Germline-derived CDR1 and CDR2 are MNHEY and SMNVEV (reference sequence). Trimming at V came to 5 bases and at J to 0 bases, leaving 15 bases not matched to a gene. CDR3: CASSPLSVVGGGSYEQYF. CDR3 DNA: TGTGCCAGCAGTCCCCTTTCTGTCGTCGGGGGGGGCTCCTACGAGCAGTACTTC.